This passage covers 8 T cell receptor beta chains from one sample sequenced in a study of T cells in Graves' hyperthyroidism and ophthalmopathy. Regions amplified from RNA transcripts were the TCR beta CDR3 regions. The HTBI primer set was used in a first-round RT-PCR of the TCR CDR3. TCRdb processed the multiplex PCR reads anew with MiXCR; each CDR3 protein has one entry. The table records about 660,000 distinct CDR3 sequences, 45% of them present only once. Sequencing was performed on peripheral blood or thyroid tissue (not recorded which). Source of these receptors: an adult man with Graves' disease, either hyperthyroidism or ophthalmopathy (not recorded which).

This sequence joins TRBV12-3 or TRBV12-4 and TRBJ2-3, with D unclear. The CDR3 is made up of 14 amino acids. The V end lost 6 bases, the J end lost 2 bases, and 12 bases lay between the germline ends. DNA of the CDR3: TGTGCCAGCAGCCCCCGGACGCCCACAGATACGCAGTATTTT. This gives the protein CASSPRTPTDTQYF.

Details on this clonotype: At one end, the junction sequence differs from germline, possibly due to a read error. The gene calls are TRBV10-3 and TRBJ1-3; a weak D match, TRBD1 (5 bases). The CDR3 contains 14 residues. From germline, CDR1 is ENHRY and CDR2 SYGVKD. This CDR3 reads CASSPTTVGNTIYF. The CDR3 nucleotides read TGTGCCAGCAGTCCTACGACAGTAGGAAACACCATATATTTT.

This clonotype showed up just a few times. The V and J genes are TRBV12-3 or TRBV12-4 and TRBJ1-1, with 7 bases matching TRBD1. Trimming removed 3 bases from V and 4 bases from J; junction bases left unmatched: 2. The CDR3 is 13 amino acids. The CDR3 region has the DNA TGTGCCAGCAGTTTCCCAGGGGGCACTGAAGCTTTCTTT. This encodes CASSFPGGTEAFF.

This chain links TRBV3-1 with TRBJ2-7; the D is unclear. This CDR3 is 13 amino acids long. CDR1 is LGHDT and CDR2 is YNNKEL in the germline V gene (reference sequence). V was shortened by 0 bases and J by 4 bases, with 7 bases between the two germline ends. CDR3 in amino acids: CASSQDEGYEQYF. The DNA for the CDR3 is TGTGCCAGCAGCCAAGATGAAGGGTACGAGCAGTACTTC.

V usage is TRBV29-1 and J usage is TRBJ1-1, with 9 bases aligning to TRBD1. CDR1 SQVTM and CDR2 ANQGSEA come from the germline V gene. CDR3 length: 12 amino acids. CDR3 coding DNA: TGCAGGCGGGACAGGGCGGACACTGAAGCTTTCTTT. Residues: CRRDRADTEAFF. Complete variable domain (other parts from reference TRBV29-1 and TRBJ1-1): SAVISQKPSRDICQRGTSLTIQCQVDSQVTMMFWYRQQPGQSLTLIATANQGSEATYESGFVIDKFPISRPNLTFSTLTVSNMSPEDSSIYLCRRDRADTEAFFGQGTRLTVV.

The chain carries TRBV11-3 and TRBJ1-1; 10 positions match TRBD1. CDR1 and CDR2 (germline): SGHNT, YENEEA. V lost 3 bases to trimming and J lost 2 bases; unmatched junction nucleotides: 9. CDR3 length: 17 amino acids. CDR3 loop: CASSLGQGWIKNTEAFF. The DNA of the CDR3 is TGTGCCAGCAGCTTGGGACAGGGGTGGATTAAAAACACTGAAGCTTTCTTT.

This clonotype is a singleton in its sample. This chain connects TRBV10-3 to TRBJ2-5; 9 bases are shared with TRBD1. V shed 6 bases, J shed 4 bases, and the junction held 9 bases outside the gene matches. The CDR3 covers 15 residues. Germline V gene data show CDR1 as ENHRY and CDR2 as SYGVKD. The CDR3 region has the DNA TGTGCCATCAGCGCAGGACAGGGGCAGGGAGAGACCCAGTACTTC. It is translated as CAISAGQGQGETQYF.

This clonotype was found many times. The chain joins TRBV7-2 to TRBJ1-2, with D hard to call. The length of the CDR3 is 13 residues. Trimming took 1 base from V and 7 from J, leaving 10 bases between them. The germline gives CDR1 SGHTA, CDR2 FQGNSA. The CDR3 DNA follows: TGTGCCAGCAGCTTAGAAGGGTGGGGTGGCTACACCTTC. Amino acid sequence: CASSLEGWGGYTF.